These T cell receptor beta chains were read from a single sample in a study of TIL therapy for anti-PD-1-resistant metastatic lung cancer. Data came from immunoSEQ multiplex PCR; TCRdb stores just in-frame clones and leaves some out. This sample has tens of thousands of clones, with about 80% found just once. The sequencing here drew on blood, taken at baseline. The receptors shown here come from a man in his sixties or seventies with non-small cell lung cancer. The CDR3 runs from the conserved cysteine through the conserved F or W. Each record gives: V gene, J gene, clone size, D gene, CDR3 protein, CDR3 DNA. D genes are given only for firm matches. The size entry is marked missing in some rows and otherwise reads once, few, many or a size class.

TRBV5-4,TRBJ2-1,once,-,CASSLALSSATYNEQFF,TGTGCCAGCAGCTTGGCCCTATCTTCGGCAACCTACAATGAGCAGTTCTTC
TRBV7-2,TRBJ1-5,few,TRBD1,CASSLGQGANQPQHF,TGTGCCAGCAGCCTAGGACAGGGGGCGAATCAGCCCCAGCATTTT
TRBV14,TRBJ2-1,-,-,CASSQVRYNEQFF,TGTGCCAGCAGCCAAGTTCGCTACAATGAGCAGTTCTTC
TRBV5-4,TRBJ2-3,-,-,CASSLFSTMGQMAQYF,TGTGCCAGCAGCTTGTTCTCGACGATGGGGCAGATGGCGCAGTATTTT
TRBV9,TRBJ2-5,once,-,CASGDNLWTQYF,TGTGCCAGCGGGGACAACCTATGGACCCAGTACTTC
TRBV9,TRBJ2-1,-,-,CASSVGGSRGNEQFF,TGTGCCAGCAGCGTTGGAGGGAGCCGGGGGAATGAGCAGTTCTTC
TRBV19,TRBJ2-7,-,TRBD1,CASSAFGTGSSSYEQYF,TGTGCCAGTAGTGCCTTCGGGACAGGCTCGAGCTCCTACGAGCAGTACTTC
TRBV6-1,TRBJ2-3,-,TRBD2,CATSRGGGDTQYF,TGTGCCACCAGCCGGGGGGGAGGGGATACGCAGTATTTT
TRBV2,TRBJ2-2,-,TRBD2,CASSGSSGYTGELFF,TGTGCCAGCAGTGGGTCTAGCGGGTACACCGGGGAGCTGTTTTTT
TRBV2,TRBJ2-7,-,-,CASSRQPYEQYF,TGTGCCAGCAGTAGACAGCCCTACGAGCAGTACTTC
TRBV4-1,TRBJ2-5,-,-,CASSQGEKETQYF,TGCGCCAGCAGCCAAGGCGAGAAAGAGACCCAGTACTTC
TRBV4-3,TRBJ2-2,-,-,CASSRDGYTGELFF,TGCGCCAGCAGCCGGGACGGGTACACCGGGGAGCTGTTTTTT
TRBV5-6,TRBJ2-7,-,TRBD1,CASSLTTGVEQYF,TGTGCCAGCAGCTTAACGACAGGGGTCGAGCAGTACTTC
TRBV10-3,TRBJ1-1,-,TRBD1,CAISENKGGFGTEAFF,TGTGCCATCAGTGAAAACAAAGGGGGCTTCGGCACTGAAGCTTTCTTT
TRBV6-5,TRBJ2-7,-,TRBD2,CASSSGTSGYEQYF,TGTGCCAGCAGTTCCGGGACTAGCGGGTACGAGCAGTACTTC
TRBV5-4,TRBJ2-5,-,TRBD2,CASSLDNGLAGETQYF,TGTGCCAGCAGCCTCGACAACGGACTAGCGGGGGAGACCCAGTACTTC
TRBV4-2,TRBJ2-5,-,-,CASSQQDPTSQETQYF,TGTGCCAGCAGCCAGCAGGACCCGACGAGTCAAGAGACCCAGTACTTC
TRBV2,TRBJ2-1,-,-,CGLGGAGNEQFF,TGTGGACTCGGGGGCGCCGGTAATGAGCAGTTCTTC
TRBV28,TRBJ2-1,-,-,CASSYYNEQFF,TGTGCCAGCAGTTACTACAATGAGCAGTTCTTC
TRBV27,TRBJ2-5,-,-,CASSTFLGETQYF,TGTGCCAGCAGTACCTTTTTGGGAGAGACCCAGTACTTC
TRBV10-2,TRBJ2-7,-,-,CASTPESYKQYF,TGCGCCAGCACCCCGGAGTCCTACAAGCAGTACTTC
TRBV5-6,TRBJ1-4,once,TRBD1,CASSHRDRVGKLFF,TGTGCCAGCAGCCACCGGGACAGGGTGGGAAAACTGTTTTTT
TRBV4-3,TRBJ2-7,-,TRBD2,CASSQEAGGTPYEQYF,TGCGCCAGCAGCCAAGAGGCGGGAGGCACCCCCTACGAGCAGTACTTC
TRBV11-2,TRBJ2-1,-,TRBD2,CASSLGLAGIEQFF,TGTGCCAGCAGCTTAGGACTAGCGGGAATTGAGCAGTTCTTC
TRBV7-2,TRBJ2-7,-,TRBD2,CASSLSGTSGNYEQYF,TGTGCCAGCAGCTTAAGTGGGACTAGCGGAAACTACGAGCAGTACTTC
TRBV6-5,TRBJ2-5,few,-,CASSRTALRETQYF,TGTGCCAGCTCCCGGACAGCCCTCCGGGAGACCCAGTACTTC
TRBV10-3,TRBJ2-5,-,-,CAIRSGTNPEETQYF,TGTGCCATCAGATCCGGGACAAACCCCGAAGAGACCCAGTACTTC
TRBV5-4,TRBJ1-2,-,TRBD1,CASSWGQGVFYGYTF,TGTGCCAGCAGCTGGGGACAGGGGGTATTCTATGGCTACACCTTC
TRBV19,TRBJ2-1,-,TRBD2,CASRRTSGRVEQFF,TGTGCCAGTAGGAGGACTAGCGGGAGAGTTGAGCAGTTCTTC
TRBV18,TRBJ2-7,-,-,CASSPTGSHEQYF,TGTGCCAGCTCCCCAACAGGGTCCCACGAGCAGTACTTC
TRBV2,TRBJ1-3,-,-,CASIEDSTTGSGNTIYF,TGTGCCAGCATTGAGGACAGCACCACGGGCTCTGGAAACACCATATATTTT
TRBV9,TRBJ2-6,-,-,CASSVEGPGANVLTF,TGTGCCAGCAGCGTAGAAGGGCCTGGGGCCAACGTCCTGACTTTC
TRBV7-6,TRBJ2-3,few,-,CASSLEFLGEDTQYF,TGTGCCAGCAGCTTAGAGTTTTTGGGGGAAGATACGCAGTATTTT
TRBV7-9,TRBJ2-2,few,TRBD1,CASSSRTGGLNTGELFF,TGTGCCAGCAGCTCGAGGACAGGGGGCTTGAACACCGGGGAGCTGTTTTTT
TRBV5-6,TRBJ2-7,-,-,CASSLTGQRDSYEQYF,TGTGCCAGCAGCTTGACAGGGCAGCGGGACTCCTACGAGCAGTACTTC
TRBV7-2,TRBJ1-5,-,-,CASSLASQNNQPQHF,TGTGCCAGCAGCTTAGCTAGTCAAAACAATCAGCCCCAGCATTTT
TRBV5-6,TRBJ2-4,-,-,CASSLTGTRNIQYF,TGTGCCAGCAGCTTGACAGGGACCAGGAACATTCAGTACTTC
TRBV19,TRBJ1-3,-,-,CASSIRAASDGNTIYF,TGTGCCAGTAGTATACGGGCAGCCTCCGATGGAAACACCATATATTTT
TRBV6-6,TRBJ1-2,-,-,CASNLWTGPYGYTF,TGTGCCAGCAACCTATGGACGGGACCCTATGGCTACACCTTC
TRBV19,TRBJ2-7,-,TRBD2,CASSKAGVSYEQYF,TGTGCCAGTAGTAAGGCGGGAGTCTCCTACGAGCAGTACTTC
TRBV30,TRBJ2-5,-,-,CAWSQGAVQETQYF,TGTGCCTGGAGCCAAGGGGCCGTTCAAGAGACCCAGTACTTC
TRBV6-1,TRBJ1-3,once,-,CASLLNSGNTIYF,TGTGCCAGTCTACTGAACTCTGGAAACACCATATATTTT
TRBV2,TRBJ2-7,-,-,CASSLISEQYF,TGTGCCAGCAGCCTAATTTCCGAGCAGTACTTC
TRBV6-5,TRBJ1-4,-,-,CASSSSILKTNEKLFF,TGTGCCAGCAGTTCCTCAATCCTAAAAACTAATGAAAAACTGTTTTTT
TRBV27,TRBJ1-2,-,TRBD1,CASSPNRGHGYTF,TGTGCCAGCAGTCCCAACAGGGGGCATGGCTACACCTTC
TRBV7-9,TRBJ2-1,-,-,CASSLGDRQFF,TGTGCCAGCAGCTTAGGAGACAGGCAGTTCTTC
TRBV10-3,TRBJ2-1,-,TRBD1,CAISGTGINEQFF,TGTGCCATCAGCGGGACAGGGATCAATGAGCAGTTCTTC
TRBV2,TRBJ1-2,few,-,CASSKYREGNYGYTF,TGTGCCAGCAGTAAATACAGGGAGGGGAACTATGGCTACACCTTC
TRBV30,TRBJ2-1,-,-,CAWSIAGEQFF,TGTGCCTGGAGTATTGCCGGAGAGCAGTTCTTC
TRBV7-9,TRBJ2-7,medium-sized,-,CASSFQLAYEQYF,TGTGCCAGCAGCTTTCAACTAGCCTACGAGCAGTACTTC
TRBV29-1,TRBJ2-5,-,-,CSVGQGETQYF,TGCAGCGTTGGGCAGGGAGAGACCCAGTACTTC